This T cell receptor (beta chain) was recorded in a study of blood T cell repertoires in COVID-19. Turning to the study itself: Specimens from acute and convalescent COVID-19 originated in the United States, Italy and Spain.

Individuals aged about 18 to 89 years were recruited from some 26 US areas. Source study methods: For nucleated cells, counts were estimated from reference gene primer amplification. Profiling relied on immunoSEQ multiplex PCR, and the TCRdb table lists in-frame clones only, not all of them. V and J calls and clone size are copied from that table; D and trimming were computed from the DNA. The sample holds some 190,000 clones; about 88% are singletons and the top ten take 2% to 2.5%. Germline lookup yields CDR1 SNHLY and CDR2 FYNNEI. The V end lost 4 bases, the J end lost 1 base, and 12 bases lay between the germline ends. There are 15 residues in the CDR3.

The chain combines TRBV2 with TRBJ2-3, with D possibly being TRBD1 (6 bases). Material for sequencing was PBMCs or T cells enriched from blood (not recorded which). The sequence was obtained from a woman between 35 and 50 years old with acute COVID-19. The CDR3 spells CASSGGRFGTDTQYF. The DNA of the CDR3 is TGTGCCAGCAGTGGGGGGCGGTTTGGCACAGATACGCAGTATTTT.